This T cell receptor beta chain was recovered during a study of blood T cells in healthy people across ages. On this clonotype: Its matching antigen is unknown.

Whole-study findings and limits: It was found that TCR beta diversity correlated strongly with the percentage of naive T cells. For the donors, CMV status was unknown and possibly confounded expanded clonotype changes. Long-lived donors had more naive CD4+ cells and higher diversity than aged donors.

The authors ran a second PCR of roughly 6 to 11 cycles using a sample-barcoded 5' primer and a J-beta primer mix. TCRdb processed the 5' RACE reads anew with MiXCR; each CDR3 protein has one entry. The table lists 700,000 to 800,000 distinct CDR3 sequences, about 40% of them singletons, with 20% to 25% in the top ten. The origin of this receptor is a woman between 55 and 75 years old in good health. Sequenced sample: blood.

As DNA, the CDR3 is TGCAGTGCTACCGGGAACTCCTACAATGAGCAGTTCTTC. Translated, it gives CSATGNSYNEQFF. The chain is built from TRBV20-1 and TRBJ2-1, with D possibly being TRBD2 (5 bases). V was shortened by 4 bases and J by 0 bases, with 7 bases between the two germline ends. CDR1 is DFQATT, CDR2 SNEGSKA, per germline (reference sequence). This CDR3 comprises 13 residues.